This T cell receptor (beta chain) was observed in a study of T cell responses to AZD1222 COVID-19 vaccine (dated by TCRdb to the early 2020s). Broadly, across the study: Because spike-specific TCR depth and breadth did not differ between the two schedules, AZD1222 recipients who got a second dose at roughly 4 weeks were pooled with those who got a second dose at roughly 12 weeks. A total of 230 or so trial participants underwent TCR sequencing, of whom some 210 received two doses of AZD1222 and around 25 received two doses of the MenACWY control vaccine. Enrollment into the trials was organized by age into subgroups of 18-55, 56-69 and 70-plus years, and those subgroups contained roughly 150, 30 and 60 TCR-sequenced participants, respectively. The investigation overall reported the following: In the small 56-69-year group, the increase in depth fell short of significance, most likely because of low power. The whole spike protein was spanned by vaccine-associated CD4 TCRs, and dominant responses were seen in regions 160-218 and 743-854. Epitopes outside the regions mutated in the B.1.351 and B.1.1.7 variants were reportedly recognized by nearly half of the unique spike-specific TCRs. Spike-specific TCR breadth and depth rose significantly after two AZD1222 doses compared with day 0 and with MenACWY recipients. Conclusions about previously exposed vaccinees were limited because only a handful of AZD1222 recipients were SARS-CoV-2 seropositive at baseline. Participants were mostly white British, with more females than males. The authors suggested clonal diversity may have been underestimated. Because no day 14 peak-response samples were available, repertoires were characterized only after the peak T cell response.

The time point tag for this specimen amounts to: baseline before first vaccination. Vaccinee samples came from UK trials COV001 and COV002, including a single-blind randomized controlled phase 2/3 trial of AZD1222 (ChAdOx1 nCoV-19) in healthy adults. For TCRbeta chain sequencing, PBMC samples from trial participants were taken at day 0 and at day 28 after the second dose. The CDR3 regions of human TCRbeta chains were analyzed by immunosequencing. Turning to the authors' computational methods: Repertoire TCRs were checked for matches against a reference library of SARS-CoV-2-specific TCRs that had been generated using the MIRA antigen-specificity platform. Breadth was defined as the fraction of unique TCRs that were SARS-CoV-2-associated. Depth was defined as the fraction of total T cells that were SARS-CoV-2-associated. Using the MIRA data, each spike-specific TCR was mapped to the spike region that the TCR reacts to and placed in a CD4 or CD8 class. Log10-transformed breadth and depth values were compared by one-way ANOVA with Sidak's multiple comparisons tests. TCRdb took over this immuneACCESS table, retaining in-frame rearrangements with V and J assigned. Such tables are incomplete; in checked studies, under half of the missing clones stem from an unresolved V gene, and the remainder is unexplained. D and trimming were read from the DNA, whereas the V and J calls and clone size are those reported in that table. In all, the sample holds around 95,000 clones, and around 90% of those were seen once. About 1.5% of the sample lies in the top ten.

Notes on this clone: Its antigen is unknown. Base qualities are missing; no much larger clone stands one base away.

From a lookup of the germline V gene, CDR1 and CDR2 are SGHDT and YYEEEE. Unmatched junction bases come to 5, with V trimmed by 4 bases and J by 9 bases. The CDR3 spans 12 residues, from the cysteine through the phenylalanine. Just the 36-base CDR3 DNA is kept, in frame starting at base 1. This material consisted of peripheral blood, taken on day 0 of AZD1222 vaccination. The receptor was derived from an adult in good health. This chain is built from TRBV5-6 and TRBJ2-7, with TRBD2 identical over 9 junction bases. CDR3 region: CASSHAGGVQYF. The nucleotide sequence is TGTGCCAGCAGCCACGCGGGGGGGGTGCAGTACTTC.